The 9 T cell receptor beta chains below were found in one sample sequenced in a study of blood T cell repertoires in COVID-19. Libraries were prepared by immunoSEQ multiplex PCR; TCRdb keeps only in-frame clonotypes and omits some of them. The table has 150,000 to 170,000 clones, 70% to 90% seen once. The sample comprised peripheral blood. The source of these receptors is a woman in her sixties or seventies with COVID-19, enrolled during active disease.

The rearrangement links TRBV11-3 to TRBJ2-1, with 11 bases aligning to TRBD2. Germline values: CDR1 SGHNT, CDR2 YENEEA. The CDR3 is made up of 16 amino acids. V shed 3 bases and J 1 base; nucleotides not matched to a gene: 2. The CDR3 protein is CASSFSSGRSYNEQFF. The CDR3, as DNA: TGTGCCAGCAGCTTCTCTAGCGGGAGGTCCTACAATGAGCAGTTCTTC.

This chain uses TRBV19 with TRBJ2-3; 9 bases match TRBD1. Germline CDR1 LNHDA, CDR2 SQIVND (reference sequence). The V and J ends lost 8 bases and 6 bases, in that order; junction bases with no gene match: 6. The CDR3 consists of 13 residues. CDR3 DNA sequence: TGTGCCAGTGGGACAGGGCGGGAGGATACGCAGTATTTT. This translates into CASGTGREDTQYF.

V is TRBV6-5 and J is TRBJ2-7; 11 bases match TRBD1. Germline V gene lookup returns CDR1 MNHEY and CDR2 SVGAGI. This CDR3 spans 15 amino acids. The J segment lost 4 bases and the V segment lost 6 bases, leaving 8 bases of the junction unmatched. CDR3 loop: CASRHRDRGIYEQYF. The CDR3 DNA is TGTGCCAGCAGACATAGGGACAGGGGGATTTACGAGCAGTACTTC.

This sequence joins TRBV6-5 and TRBJ1-3; D call uncertain. CDR1 is MNHEY and CDR2 is SVGAGI in the germline V gene. Trimming left V 7 bases short and J 0 bases short, with 13 bases between. The CDR3 is 15 residues long. The CDR3 DNA follows: TGTGCCAGCACCGAACTGCGGAGCTCTGGAAACACCATATATTTT. Its protein product is CASTELRSSGNTIYF.

The chain uses TRBV19 and TRBJ1-2, with 8 bases identical to TRBD1. CDR1 and CDR2 (germline): LNHDA, SQIVND (reference sequence). CDR3 length: 15 amino acids. V lost 3 bases, J lost 4 bases, and 7 bases stayed unmatched. This chain's CDR3 is CASSILAGGIYGYTF. CDR3 coding DNA: TGTGCCAGTAGTATTTTGGCAGGGGGCATCTATGGCTACACCTTC.

Only a few counts were recorded for this clone. The chain carries TRBV9 and TRBJ2-1; 15 nucleotides align to TRBD2. The junction had 14 bases not matched to a gene; V was cut back by 3 bases and J by 4 bases. This CDR3 has 20 amino acids. Germline loops: CDR1 SGDLS, CDR2 YYNGEE. The CDR3 reads CASSAGTSGRIVLGYNEQFF. CDR3 DNA sequence: TGTGCCAGCAGCGCGGGGACTAGCGGGAGGATAGTCTTAGGGTACAATGAGCAGTTCTTC.

This rearrangement joins TRBV24-1 to TRBJ1-5; 8 nucleotides match TRBD1. Trimming took 3 bases from V and 2 from J; bases not matched to a gene: 5. Germline values: CDR1 KGHDR, CDR2 SFDVKD. The CDR3 is 16 amino acids. CDR3 in amino acids: CATSDHRTGRNQPQHF. The CDR3 nucleotides are TGTGCCACCAGTGATCATCGGACAGGGCGCAATCAGCCCCAGCATTTT.

The CDR3 spells CASSLEASGLYEQYF. The CDR3 DNA reads TGCGCCAGCAGCTTGGAGGCTAGCGGACTATACGAGCAGTACTTC. The V gene is TRBV5-1, the J gene TRBJ2-7, with 7 nucleotides matching TRBD2. The CDR3 totals 15 residues. Germline V gives CDR1 SGHRS, CDR2 YFSETQ. With 0 bases clipped from V and 4 bases from J, the junction kept 7 bases outside the gene matches.

This clone came up once. CDR3 bases: TGTGCCAGCAGCCGCGGGACTAGCGGGAGGGTCAATGAGCAGTTCTTC. This sequence encodes CASSRGTSGRVNEQFF. The chain links TRBV3-1 (or the pseudogene TRBV3-2) to TRBJ2-1; 16 bases fit TRBD2. The CDR3 is made up of 16 amino acids. Germline values: CDR1 LGHDT, CDR2 YNNKEL (reference sequence). V lost 4 bases to trimming and J lost 6 bases; unmatched junction nucleotides: 3.